Listed below are T cell receptor beta chains from one sample, sequenced in a study of beta chain features in type 1 diabetes. Clones were read by immunoSEQ multiplex PCR, and TCRdb kept only the in-frame ones, dropping some. This table has some 120,000 clones, roughly 17% appearing once. The specimen was central memory CD4+ T cells from blood. The receptor source for this set is a young man with type 1 diabetes. The CDR3 runs from the conserved cysteine through the conserved F or W. Each record gives: J gene, V gene, CDR3 length, clone size, D gene, CDR3 protein, CDR3 DNA. D genes are given only for firm matches. Clone size is shown for a subset of rows, as once, few, many or a class of expanded clone.

TRBJ1-1,TRBV9,15,NA,NA,CASSALGAGNTEAFF,TGTGCCAGCAGCGCCCTGGGGGCAGGGAACACTGAAGCTTTCTTT
TRBJ2-3,TRBV28,15,NA,TRBD1,CASSFAGTGADTQYF,TGTGCCAGCAGTTTCGCCGGGACAGGGGCCGATACGCAGTATTTT
TRBJ2-3,TRBV5-1,16,NA,TRBD2,CASSYISGRADDTQYF,TGCGCCAGCAGCTATATTAGCGGGAGGGCCGACGATACGCAGTATTTT
TRBJ2-3,TRBV30,15,NA,TRBD2,CAWIKAGGPTDTQYF,TGTGCCTGGATTAAAGCGGGGGGGCCCACAGATACGCAGTATTTT
TRBJ2-7,TRBV4-1,15,few,TRBD2,CASSPTSGLLYEQYF,TGCGCCAGCAGCCCGACTAGCGGGTTACTCTACGAGCAGTACTTC
TRBJ2-1,TRBV10-3,16,many,NA,CAISESNAASYNEQFF,TGTGCCATCAGTGAGTCGAACGCGGCCTCCTACAATGAGCAGTTCTTC
TRBJ2-7,TRBV7-2,15,few,TRBD1,CASSSGQGASYEQYF,TGTGCCAGCAGCTCAGGACAGGGGGCTTCTTACGAGCAGTACTTC
TRBJ2-5,TRBV11-2,13,NA,NA,CASSLPWGETQYF,TGTGCCAGCAGCCTGCCGTGGGGGGAGACCCAGTACTTC
TRBJ2-6,TRBV7-9,14,NA,NA,CASSNRSGANVLTF,TGTGCCAGCAGTAATAGATCTGGGGCCAACGTCCTGACTTTC
TRBJ2-7,TRBV4-3,15,NA,NA,CASSQGPGSSYEQYF,TGCGCCAGCAGCCAAGGGCCCGGGTCTTCCTACGAGCAGTACTTC
TRBJ2-7,TRBV28,16,NA,TRBD2,CASSFQTSGGPYEQYF,TGTGCCAGCAGTTTCCAGACTAGCGGGGGCCCCTACGAGCAGTACTTC
TRBJ2-1,TRBV30,11,NA,NA,CAWSRGFEQFF,TGTGCCTGGAGTAGGGGTTTTGAGCAGTTCTTC
TRBJ2-5,TRBV5-4,15,many,NA,CASSGKGPSGETQYF,TGTGCCAGCAGCGGGAAGGGACCCTCGGGAGAGACCCAGTACTTC
TRBJ2-7,TRBV5-4,14,few,NA,CASSSRGLSYEQYF,TGTGCCAGCAGCTCCCGCGGCCTCTCCTACGAGCAGTACTTC
TRBJ1-4,TRBV18,16,few,NA,CASSPRHPVSNEKLFF,TGTGCCAGCTCACCACGGCACCCGGTATCTAATGAAAAACTGTTTTTT
TRBJ2-5,TRBV2,13,NA,TRBD1,CASSGTGKETQYF,TGTGCCAGCAGTGGGACAGGGAAGGAGACCCAGTACTTC
TRBJ1-2,TRBV27,14,few,NA,CASSSLGQTYGYTF,TGTGCCAGCAGTTCCCTCGGACAGACCTATGGCTACACCTTC
TRBJ2-3,TRBV5-1,14,few,NA,CASSSPDSTDTQYF,TGCGCCAGCAGCTCCCCCGATAGCACAGATACGCAGTATTTT
TRBJ2-1,TRBV7-9,17,few,TRBD1,CASSPEQGANSYNEQFF,TGTGCCAGCAGCCCGGAACAGGGGGCAAACTCCTACAATGAGCAGTTCTTC